This T cell receptor (beta chain) was identified in a study of CD8 T cells in ankylosing spondylitis. Overall study results and limits: It appeared that ankylosing spondylitis blood was characterized by a TCR beta motif of roughly 8 highly homologous variants. Reactive arthritis synovial fluid and blood were previously reported to contain some motif variants. Significantly higher representation of disease-linked clones was reported for matched ankylosing spondylitis synovial fluid.

TCRdb analysed the 5' RACE reads with MiXCR anew, one entry per CDR3 protein. The sample holds about 840,000 distinct CDR3 sequences, roughly 12% seen once. This clonotype was detected a few times. The antigen is undetermined. Germline CDR1 is MDHEN and CDR2 is SYDVKM. V shed 3 bases, J shed 6 bases, and the junction held 5 bases outside the gene matches. There are 15 residues in the CDR3. Specimen: blood, either unsorted or a sorted T cell fraction (not recorded which). The V call is TRBV28, the J call TRBJ2-3, with 11 bases identical to TRBD2. The source of this sequence is a male donor with ankylosing spondylitis. In DNA form, the CDR3 reads TGTGCCAGCAGTTTTCTAGCGGGAGGTGCCGATACGCAGTATTTT. Encoded protein: CASSFLAGGADTQYF.